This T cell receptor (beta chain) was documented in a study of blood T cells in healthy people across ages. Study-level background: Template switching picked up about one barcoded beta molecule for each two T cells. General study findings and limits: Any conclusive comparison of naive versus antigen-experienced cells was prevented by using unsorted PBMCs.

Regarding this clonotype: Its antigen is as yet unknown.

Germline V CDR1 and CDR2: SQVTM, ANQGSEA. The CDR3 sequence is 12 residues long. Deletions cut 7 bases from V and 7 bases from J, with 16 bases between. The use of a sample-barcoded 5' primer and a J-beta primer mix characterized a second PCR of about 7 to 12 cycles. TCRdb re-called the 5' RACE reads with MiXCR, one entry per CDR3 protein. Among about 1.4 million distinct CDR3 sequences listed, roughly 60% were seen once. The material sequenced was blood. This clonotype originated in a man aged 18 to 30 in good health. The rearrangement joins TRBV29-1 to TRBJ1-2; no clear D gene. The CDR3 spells CSADEGVVGYTF. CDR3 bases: TGCAGCGCTGATGAGGGAGTTGTTGGCTACACCTTC.